Below are 18 T cell receptor beta chains sequenced from a single sample in a study of OX40 agonist ivuxolimab in advanced cancers. Using immunoSEQ multiplex PCR, the repertoire was profiled, and TCRdb retains in-frame clones only, with some absent. The data contain about 22,000 clones, about 85% of them singletons. The sequences come from CD4+ or CD8+ T cells sorted from blood, collected in a trial of the OX40 agonist ivuxolimab. Receptors were obtained from an adult with an advanced solid tumor such as melanoma, head and neck, liver or kidney cancer.

The chain is built from TRBV4-3 and TRBJ2-1, with D unclear. The CDR3 runs to 15 residues. V was pared by 0 bases and J by 2 bases, with 8 bases between. Germline V CDR1 and CDR2: LGHNA, YSLEER. The CDR3 nucleotides are TGCGCCAGCAGCCAAGATAAACATACCTACAATGAGCAGTTCTTC. Protein product: CASSQDKHTYNEQFF.

The chain recombines TRBV11-2 with TRBJ2-5; TRBD2 agrees at 7 bases. The J segment lost 1 base and the V segment lost 5 bases, leaving 7 bases of the junction unmatched. This CDR3 region has 15 residues. CDR1 SGHAT and CDR2 FQNNGV come from the germline V gene. The CDR3 sequence: CASSRRLAVQETQYF. The CDR3 DNA reads TGTGCCAGCAGCCGCCGACTAGCAGTCCAAGAGACCCAGTACTTC. Full variable domain (missing parts from reference TRBV11-2 and TRBJ2-5): EAGVAQSPRYKIIEKRQSVAFWCNPISGHATLYWYQQILGQGPKLLIQFQNNGVVDDSQLPKDRFSAERLKGVDSTLKIQPAKLEDSAVYLCASSRRLAVQETQYFGPGTRLLVL.

The genes are TRBV6-6 and TRBJ1-1; 8 nucleotides match TRBD1. The CDR3 is 14 amino acids. With 4 bases clipped from V and 4 bases from J, the junction kept 5 bases outside the gene matches. CDR1 is MNHNY, CDR2 SVGAGI, per germline (reference sequence). The chain's CDR3 is CASSWTGQGTEAFF. CDR3 bases: TGTGCCAGCAGTTGGACCGGACAGGGCACTGAAGCTTTCTTT.

The chain links TRBV6-5 to TRBJ1-2, with unresolved D. The V and J ends lost 5 bases and 9 bases respectively, with 10 bases between them. The CDR3 covers 11 residues. The germline V gene encodes CDR1 MNHEY and CDR2 SVGAGI. The CDR3 nucleotides read TGTGCCAGCAGTACCGCCGCCAGCTACACCTTC. This translates into CASSTAASYTF.

The rearrangement joins TRBV5-1 to TRBJ1-2; D might be TRBD1 (6 bases). V gave up 4 bases and J gave up 6 bases, with 10 bases separating them. The germline gives CDR1 SGHRS, CDR2 YFSETQ. The CDR3 spans 12 residues. This CDR3 is CASSLGHDGYTF. For the CDR3, the DNA is TGCGCCAGCAGCCTGGGACATGATGGCTACACCTTC.

The chain uses TRBV5-6 and TRBJ1-5, with TRBD1 identical over 9 bases. Germline trimming cut 5 bases from V and 6 bases from J; bases unmatched to any gene: 6. The CDR3 spans 14 residues. Germline values: CDR1 SGHDT, CDR2 YYEEEE. The CDR3 protein is CASRLQGAGQPQHF. CDR3 nucleotide sequence: TGTGCCAGCAGGTTACAGGGGGCGGGTCAGCCCCAGCATTTT.

The CDR3 DNA reads TGTGCCAGCAGAGGCAGCCATAGCAATCAGCCCCAGCATTTT. Protein product: CASRGSHSNQPQHF. V usage is TRBV27 and J usage is TRBJ1-5; D gene ambiguous. CDR3 length equals 14 residues. The V and J ends lost 6 bases and 0 bases respectively, with 9 bases between them. Per germline, CDR1 MNHEY and CDR2 SMNVEV (reference sequence).

This chain uses TRBV30 with TRBJ1-5; 11 bases align to TRBD1. The CDR3 runs 15 residues. The V gene's germline CDR1 is GTSNPN and CDR2 SVGIG (reference sequence). V shed 8 bases and J 5 bases; nucleotides not matched to a gene: 11. The CDR3, as DNA: TGTGCCCCCCTCCCACGGACAGGGGGCGATCAGCCCCAGCATTTT. Residues: CAPLPRTGGDQPQHF.

The chain combines TRBV21-1 with TRBJ2-1; the D call of TRBD2 is as the table states it, not checked on the DNA. TRBV21-1 is given as a pseudogene. The CDR3 is made up of 20 amino acids. Here the CDR3 reads CASSDWLAGCTLRSYNEQFF. The CDR3 bases are TGTGCCAGCAGTGATTGGCTAGCGGGTTGTACCTTACGCTCCTACAATGAGCAGTTCTTC.

This chain connects TRBV19 to TRBJ1-1; D may be TRBD1 (5 bases). This CDR3 comprises 14 residues. Germline V gives CDR1 LNHDA, CDR2 SQIVND (reference sequence). V was trimmed by 3 bases and J by 1 base, leaving 9 bases between them. DNA for the CDR3: TGTGCCAGTAGTATTCAGGGTGGGAACACTGAAGCTTTCTTT. Encoded protein: CASSIQGGNTEAFF.

Written as DNA, the CDR3 is TGTGCCAGCAGCAAAGGGAACGGCCAGCGGGGTTCCTACGAGCAGTACTTC. Amino acid sequence: CASSKGNGQRGSYEQYF. The V call is TRBV21-1, the J call TRBJ2-7; the table gives TRBD2 as D, unverified against the DNA. TRBV21-1 is recorded as a pseudogene. This CDR3 is 17 amino acids long.

The chain carries TRBV14 and TRBJ2-1; D tentatively reads TRBD1 or TRBD2 (5 bases each). CDR3 size: 15 residues. Germline V gene lookup returns CDR1 SGHDN and CDR2 FVKESK. V dropped 6 bases and J dropped 5 bases, with 17 bases sitting between them. CDR3 in amino acids: CASRGENRGNNEQFF. The CDR3 bases are TGTGCCAGCAGGGGGGAAAACCGGGGAAACAATGAGCAGTTCTTC.

The rearrangement uses TRBV7-8 and TRBJ1-1; a weak D match, TRBD1 (6 bases). Germline V gene lookup returns CDR1 SGHVS and CDR2 FQNEAQ. V lost 5 bases and J 3 bases, leaving 16 bases between the germline ends. This CDR3 comprises 15 residues. The CDR3 sequence is CASSGYGGRDTEAFF. As DNA, the CDR3 is TGTGCCAGCAGCGGTTACGGGGGGCGGGACACTGAAGCTTTCTTT.

The chain recombines TRBV6-4 with TRBJ2-3; 7 nucleotides line up with TRBD2. Germline loops: CDR1 MRHNA, CDR2 SNTAGT. The CDR3 has 14 amino acids. The V gene end was trimmed by 2 bases and the J gene end by 1 base; junction bases not matched to a gene: 0. CDR3 residues: CASSDAGGTDTQYF. The CDR3 DNA is TGTGCCAGCAGTGACGCGGGGGGCACAGATACGCAGTATTTT.

The rearrangement links TRBV4-3 to TRBJ2-3; D is unresolved. The CDR3 totals 16 residues. Per the germline V gene, CDR1 is LGHNA and CDR2 is YSLEER. Trimming removed 0 bases at V and 4 bases at J, with 14 bases between. Here the CDR3 reads CASSQDSLATPDTQYF. DNA for the CDR3: TGCGCCAGCAGCCAAGATTCGTTAGCTACCCCAGATACGCAGTATTTT.

The gene calls are TRBV27 and TRBJ2-7; no definite D call. Trimming removed 2 bases from V and 3 bases from J, with 11 bases in between. The CDR3 length is 14 residues. Germline-derived CDR1 and CDR2 are MNHEY and SMNVEV (reference sequence). Here the CDR3 DNA reads TGTGCCAGCAGTTTAATCGGCCAGGACTACGAGCAGTACTTC. This encodes CASSLIGQDYEQYF.

This chain links TRBV6-6 with TRBJ1-1; tentative D call: TRBD1 (5 bases). The V and J ends lost 0 bases and 4 bases respectively, with 6 bases between them. CDR1 and CDR2 (germline): MNHNY, SVGAGI (reference sequence). This CDR3 contains 13 residues. The CDR3 spells CASSYSRGTEAFF. Written as DNA, the CDR3 is TGTGCCAGCAGTTACTCGAGGGGCACTGAAGCTTTCTTT.

The chain couples TRBV4-1 to TRBJ1-2, with 8 positions matching TRBD1. The ends lost 6 bases at V and 0 bases at J; junction bases unmatched: 9. In germline, CDR1 is MGHRA, CDR2 YSYEKL. The CDR3 has 16 residues. The CDR3 here is CASRGTGQEANYGYTF. Here the CDR3 DNA reads TGCGCCAGCAGGGGGACAGGCCAAGAAGCTAACTATGGCTACACCTTC.